This T cell receptor (beta chain) was captured in a study of blood T cell repertoires in COVID-19. Using immunoSEQ multiplex PCR, the repertoire was profiled, and TCRdb retains in-frame clones only, with some absent. Here the sample spans roughly 190,000 clones, roughly 80% being singletons. With 4 bases removed from V and 7 bases from J, the gap between germline ends came to 17 bases. Germline V gene data show CDR1 as SEHNR and CDR2 as FQNEAQ (reference sequence). The CDR3 extends over 16 amino acids. Sequenced material: peripheral blood. V usage is TRBV7-9 and J usage is TRBJ1-6; D possibly corresponds to TRBD1 (5 bases). The source of this sequence is a woman aged 40 to 50 with COVID-19, enrolled during active disease. CDR3 in amino acids: CASSSVAGTTNSPLHF. CDR3 nucleotide sequence: TGTGCCAGCAGCTCCGTGGCCGGGACTACCAATTCACCCCTCCACTTT. The full variable domain, completed using reference TRBV7-9 and TRBJ1-6, is DTGVSQNPRHKITKRGQNVTFRCDPISEHNRLYWYRQTLGQGPEFLTYFQNEAQLEKSRLLSDRFSAERPKGSFSTLEIQRTEQGDSAMYLCASSSVAGTTNSPLHFGNGTRLTVT.